The rows below give T cell receptor beta chains drawn from one sample of a study of cytomegalovirus exposure and HLA in healthy donors. Measured with immunoSEQ multiplex PCR; TCRdb has only the in-frame clones, and not every one. The sample includes some 150,000 clones, approximately 81% of them seen just once. Specimen: PBMCs. The receptors here all came from a woman aged 18-29 years in good health and CMV-seronegative. Both conserved end residues are part of each CDR3.

v_gene,j_gene,CDR3aa
TRBV28,TRBJ2-5,CASSSLYPRTDKETQYF
TRBV19,TRBJ2-7,CASSTLTSGRASYEQYF
TRBV10-3,TRBJ2-2,CAICPSGRTGELFF
TRBV7-9,TRBJ2-7,CASSTGLSYEQYF
TRBV27,TRBJ2-2,CASSLRGFNTGELFF
TRBV5-4,-,CASRRGQAASYEQYF
TRBV11-3,TRBJ2-1,CASSIRENEQFF
TRBV7-9,TRBJ1-3,CASSLDYGNTIYF
TRBV2,TRBJ1-1,CARGQPNTEAFF
TRBV7-8,TRBJ2-5,CASRGLAGDLETQYF
TRBV15,TRBJ1-1,CAANSERFGANTEAFF
TRBV19,TRBJ1-2,CASTMPWDRGILRHGGYTF
TRBV5-1,TRBJ2-7,CASSSTGTVPYEQYF
TRBV2,TRBJ2-1,CASSASGRRIYNEQFF
TRBV5-6,TRBJ2-7,CASSLSSGYEQYF
TRBV9,TRBJ2-5,CASSVDGWGLETQYF
TRBV11-2,TRBJ2-7,CASSLAPSSDTYEQYF
TRBV2,TRBJ1-5,CASSSLRGQPQHF
TRBV6-5,TRBJ2-7,CASPTGDRGYEQYF
TRBV4-1,TRBJ2-5,CASSQFFVRTGEFQETQYF
TRBV7-9,TRBJ1-1,CASSPWDRGQDTEAFF
TRBV25-1,TRBJ2-7,CASSDNGRARGEQYF
TRBV5-1,TRBJ2-5,CASSSNPTGGQETQYF
TRBV28,TRBJ2-3,CASSLSGAHTSTDTQYF
TRBV27,TRBJ2-3,CASSLGGRHTDTQYF
TRBV27,TRBJ1-2,CASSFGGGYGYTF
TRBV5-5,TRBJ2-2,CASSRTGGSTGELFF